The subject of this entry is one T cell receptor (beta chain). The ends were cut back, 0 bases at V and 6 bases at J, with 11 bases in the middle. Germline CDR1 and CDR2: SGHAT and FQNNGV. The CDR3 consists of 14 residues. The data stem from a study of blood T cell repertoires in COVID-19. Study-level background: The samples span acute and convalescent COVID-19 from the United States, Italy and Spain. PBMCs, B-cell-depleted T cells, or T cells provided the cDNA or gDNA that made up the material.

Authors' methods: The assay estimated nucleated cells by amplifying reference gene primers. The repertoire was sequenced with immunoSEQ multiplex PCR; TCRdb's copy has only in-frame clones and lacks some. V and J calls and clone size are given by that table; D and trimming were obtained from the DNA. The sample has around 60,000 clones, roughly four fifths seen once. Sequences were obtained from peripheral blood. This clonotype was sampled from a man older than 75 with acute or convalescent COVID-19. The chain has TRBV11-2 and TRBJ1-1; D gene uncertain. In DNA form, the CDR3 reads TGTGCCAGCAGCTTAGATCCTCGGGTGTCTGAAGCTTTCTTT. It encodes CASSLDPRVSEAFF.